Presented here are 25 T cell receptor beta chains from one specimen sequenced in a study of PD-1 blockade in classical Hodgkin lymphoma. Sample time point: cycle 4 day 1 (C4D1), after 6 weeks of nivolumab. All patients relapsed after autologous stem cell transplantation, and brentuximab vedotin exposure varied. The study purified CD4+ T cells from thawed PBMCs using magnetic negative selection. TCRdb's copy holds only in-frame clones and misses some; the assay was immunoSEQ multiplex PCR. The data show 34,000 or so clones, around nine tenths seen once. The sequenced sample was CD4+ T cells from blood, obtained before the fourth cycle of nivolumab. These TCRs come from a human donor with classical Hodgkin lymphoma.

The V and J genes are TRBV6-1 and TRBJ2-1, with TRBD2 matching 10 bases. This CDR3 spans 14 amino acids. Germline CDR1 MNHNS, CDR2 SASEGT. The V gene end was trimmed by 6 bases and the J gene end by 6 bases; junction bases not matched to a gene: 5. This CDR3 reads CASRRGLATNEQFF. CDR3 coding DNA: TGTGCCAGCAGACGGGGACTAGCGACCAATGAGCAGTTCTTC.

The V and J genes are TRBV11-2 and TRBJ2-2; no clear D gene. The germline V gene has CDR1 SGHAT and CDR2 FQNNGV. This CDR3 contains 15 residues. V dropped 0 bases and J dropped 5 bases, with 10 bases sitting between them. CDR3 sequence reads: CASSLEGFVTGELFF. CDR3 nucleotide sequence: TGTGCCAGCAGCTTAGAGGGGTTTGTGACCGGGGAGCTGTTTTTT.

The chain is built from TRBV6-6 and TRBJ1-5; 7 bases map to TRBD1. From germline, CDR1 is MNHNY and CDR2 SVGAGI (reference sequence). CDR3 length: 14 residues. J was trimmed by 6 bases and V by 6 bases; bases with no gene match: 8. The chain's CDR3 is CASREGARSQPQHF. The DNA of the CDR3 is TGTGCCAGCAGAGAGGGGGCGCGAAGTCAGCCCCAGCATTTT.

Here the CDR3 DNA reads TGTGCCAGCAGTTCCCACCGGGACACAGAGACCCAGTACTTC. This gives the protein CASSSHRDTETQYF. The genes are TRBV27 and TRBJ2-5; D is perhaps TRBD1 (6 bases). Trimming shortened V by 4 bases and J by 4 bases, and 13 bases separated the two germline ends. The CDR3 is 14 amino acids. The V gene's germline CDR1 is MNHEY and CDR2 SMNVEV (reference sequence).

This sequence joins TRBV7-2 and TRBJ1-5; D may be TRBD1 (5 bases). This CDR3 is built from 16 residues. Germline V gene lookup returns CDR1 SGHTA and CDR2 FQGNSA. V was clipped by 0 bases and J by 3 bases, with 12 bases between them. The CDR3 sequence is CASSLAQWGNNQPQHF. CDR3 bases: TGTGCCAGCAGCTTAGCCCAGTGGGGGAACAATCAGCCCCAGCATTTT.

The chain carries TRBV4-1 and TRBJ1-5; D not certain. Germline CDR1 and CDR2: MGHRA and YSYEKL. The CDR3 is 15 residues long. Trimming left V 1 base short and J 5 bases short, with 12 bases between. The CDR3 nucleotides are TGCGCCAGCAGCCAAGCCGGGCAGACTTATCAGCCCCAGCATTTT. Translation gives CASSQAGQTYQPQHF.

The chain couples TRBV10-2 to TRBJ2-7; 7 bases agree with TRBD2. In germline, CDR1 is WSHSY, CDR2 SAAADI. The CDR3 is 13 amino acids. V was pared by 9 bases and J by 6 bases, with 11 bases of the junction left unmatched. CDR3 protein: CARGAGFNSEQYF. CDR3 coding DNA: TGCGCCAGGGGAGCGGGATTTAATTCCGAGCAGTACTTC.

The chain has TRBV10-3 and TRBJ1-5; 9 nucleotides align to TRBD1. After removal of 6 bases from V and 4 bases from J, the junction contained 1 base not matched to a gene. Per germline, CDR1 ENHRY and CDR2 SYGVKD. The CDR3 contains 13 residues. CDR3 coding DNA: TGTGCCATCAGAGACAGGGGGAATCAGCCCCAGCATTTT. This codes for CAIRDRGNQPQHF.

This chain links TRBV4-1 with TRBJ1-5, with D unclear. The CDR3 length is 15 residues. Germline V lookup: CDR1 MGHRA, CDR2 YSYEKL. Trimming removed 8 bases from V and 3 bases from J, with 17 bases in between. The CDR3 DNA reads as TGCGCCAGCGACAAGGGAGACGGAATCAATCAGCCCCAGCATTTT. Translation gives CASDKGDGINQPQHF.

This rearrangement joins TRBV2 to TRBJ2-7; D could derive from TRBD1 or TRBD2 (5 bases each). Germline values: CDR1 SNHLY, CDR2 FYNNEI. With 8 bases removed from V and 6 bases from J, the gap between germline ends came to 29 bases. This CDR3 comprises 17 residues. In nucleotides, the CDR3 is TGTGCCAGCTTTTCCGGCCGGTGGAGAGGGGTCCTACTCGAGCAGTACTTC. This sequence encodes CASFSGRWRGVLLEQYF.

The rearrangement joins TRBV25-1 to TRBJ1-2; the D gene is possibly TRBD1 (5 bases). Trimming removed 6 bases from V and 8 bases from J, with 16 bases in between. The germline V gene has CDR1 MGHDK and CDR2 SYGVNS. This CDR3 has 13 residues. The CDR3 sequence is CASRTPGGGGYTF. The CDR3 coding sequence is TGTGCCAGCAGGACTCCGGGTGGGGGGGGCTACACCTTC.

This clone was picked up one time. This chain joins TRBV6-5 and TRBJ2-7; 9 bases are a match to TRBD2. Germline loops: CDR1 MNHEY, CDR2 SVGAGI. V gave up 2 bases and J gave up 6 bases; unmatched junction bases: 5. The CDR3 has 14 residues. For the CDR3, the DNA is TGTGCCAGCAGTTACGGCGGGAGGGCCAGCGAGCAGTACTTC. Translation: CASSYGGRASEQYF.

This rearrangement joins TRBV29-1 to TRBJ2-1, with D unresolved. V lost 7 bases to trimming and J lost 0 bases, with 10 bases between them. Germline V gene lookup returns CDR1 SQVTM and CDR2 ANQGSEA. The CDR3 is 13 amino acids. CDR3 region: CSGLAFSYNEQFF. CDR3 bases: TGCAGCGGCCTCGCTTTCTCCTACAATGAGCAGTTCTTC.

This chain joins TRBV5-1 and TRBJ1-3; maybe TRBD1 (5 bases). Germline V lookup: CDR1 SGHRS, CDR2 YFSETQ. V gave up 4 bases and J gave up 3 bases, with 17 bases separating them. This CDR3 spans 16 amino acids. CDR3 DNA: TGCGCCAGCAGCCCGGGACTCCAAGGGCGTGGAAACACCATATATTTT. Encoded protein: CASSPGLQGRGNTIYF.

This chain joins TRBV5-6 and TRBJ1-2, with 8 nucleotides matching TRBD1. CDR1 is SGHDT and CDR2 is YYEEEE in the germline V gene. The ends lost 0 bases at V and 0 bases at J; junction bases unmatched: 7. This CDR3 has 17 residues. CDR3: CASSLVSPTGANYGYTF. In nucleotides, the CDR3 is TGTGCCAGCAGCTTGGTGTCCCCGACAGGGGCTAACTATGGCTACACCTTC.

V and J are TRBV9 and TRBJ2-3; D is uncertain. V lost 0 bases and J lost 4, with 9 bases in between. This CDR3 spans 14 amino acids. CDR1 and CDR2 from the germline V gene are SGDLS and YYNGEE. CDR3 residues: CASSVGTGSDTQYF. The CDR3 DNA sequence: TGTGCCAGCAGCGTAGGGACCGGTTCAGATACGCAGTATTTT.

CDR3 DNA sequence: TGTGCCAGCAGCTTAGGACTAGCGTACAATGAGCAGTTCTTC. Its translation is CASSLGLAYNEQFF. V gene TRBV7-9 combines with J gene TRBJ2-1; 8 bases match TRBD2. This CDR3 is built from 14 residues. Losses at the gene ends were 1 base for V and 4 bases for J; bases not matched to a gene: 0. Per germline, CDR1 SEHNR and CDR2 FQNEAQ (reference sequence). Variable domain in full (rest from reference TRBV7-9 and TRBJ2-1): DTGVSQNPRHKITKRGQNVTFRCDPISEHNRLYWYRQTLGQGPEFLTYFQNEAQLEKSRLLSDRFSAERPKGSFSTLEIQRTEQGDSAMYLCASSLGLAYNEQFFGPGTRLTVL.

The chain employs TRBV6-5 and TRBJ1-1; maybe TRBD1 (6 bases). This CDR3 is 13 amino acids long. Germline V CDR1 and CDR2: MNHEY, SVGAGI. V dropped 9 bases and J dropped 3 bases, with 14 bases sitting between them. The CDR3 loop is CASGGAGYTEAFF. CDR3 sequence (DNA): TGTGCCAGTGGGGGGGCCGGTTACACTGAAGCTTTCTTT.

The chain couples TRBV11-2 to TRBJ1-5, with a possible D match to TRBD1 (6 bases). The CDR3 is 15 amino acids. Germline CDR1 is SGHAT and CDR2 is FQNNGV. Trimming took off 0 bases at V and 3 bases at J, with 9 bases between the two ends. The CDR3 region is CASSLEDRPNQPQHF. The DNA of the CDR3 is TGTGCCAGCAGCTTAGAAGACAGGCCCAATCAGCCCCAGCATTTT.

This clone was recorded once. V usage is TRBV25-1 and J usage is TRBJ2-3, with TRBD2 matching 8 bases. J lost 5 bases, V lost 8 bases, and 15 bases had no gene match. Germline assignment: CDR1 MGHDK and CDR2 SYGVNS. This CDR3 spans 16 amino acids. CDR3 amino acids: CASSQPFSAGVDTQYF. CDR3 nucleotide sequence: TGTGCCAGCTCGCAACCCTTTTCAGCGGGAGTAGATACGCAGTATTTT.

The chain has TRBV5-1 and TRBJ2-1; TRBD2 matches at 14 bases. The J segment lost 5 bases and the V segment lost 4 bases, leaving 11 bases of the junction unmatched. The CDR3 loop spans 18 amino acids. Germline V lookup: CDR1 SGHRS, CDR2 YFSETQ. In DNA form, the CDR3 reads TGCGCCAGCAGCCGGACTAGCGGGAGGCCCTCGGCTGACAATGAGCAGTTCTTC. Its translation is CASSRTSGRPSADNEQFF.

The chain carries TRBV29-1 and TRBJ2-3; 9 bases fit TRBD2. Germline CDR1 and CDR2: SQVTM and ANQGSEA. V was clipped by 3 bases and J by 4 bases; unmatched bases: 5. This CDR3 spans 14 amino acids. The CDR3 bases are TGCAGCGTTGAGCTTAGCGGGAGTCCAGATACGCAGTATTTT. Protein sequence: CSVELSGSPDTQYF.

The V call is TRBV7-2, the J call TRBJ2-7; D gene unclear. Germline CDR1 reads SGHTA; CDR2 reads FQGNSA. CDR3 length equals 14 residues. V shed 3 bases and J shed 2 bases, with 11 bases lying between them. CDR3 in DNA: TGTGCCAGCAGCTTCGCGGTCCCGACCTACGAGCAGTACTTC. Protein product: CASSFAVPTYEQYF. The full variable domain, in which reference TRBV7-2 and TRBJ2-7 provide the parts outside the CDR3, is GAGVSQSPSNKVTEKGKDVELRCDPISGHTALYWYRQSLGQGLEFLIYFQGNSAPDKSGLPSDRFSAERTGGSVSTLTIQRTQQEDSAVYLCASSFAVPTYEQYFGPGTRLTVT.

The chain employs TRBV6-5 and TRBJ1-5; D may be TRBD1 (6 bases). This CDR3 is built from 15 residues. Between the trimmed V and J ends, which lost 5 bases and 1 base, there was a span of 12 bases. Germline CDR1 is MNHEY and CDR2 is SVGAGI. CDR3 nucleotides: TGTGCCAGCAGTAGGGGGGAGAGCAGCAATCAGCCCCAGCATTTT. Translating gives CASSRGESSNQPQHF.

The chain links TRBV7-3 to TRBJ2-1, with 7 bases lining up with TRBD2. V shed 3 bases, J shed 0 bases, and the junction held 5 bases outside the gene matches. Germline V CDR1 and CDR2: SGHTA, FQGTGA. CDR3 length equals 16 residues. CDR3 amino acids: CASSFTGGSSYNEQFF. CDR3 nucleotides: TGTGCCAGCAGCTTCACGGGCGGGAGCTCCTACAATGAGCAGTTCTTC.